The T cell receptor beta chain described here comes from a study of CD8 T cells in ankylosing spondylitis. General study findings and limits: Peripheral blood held disease-linked clones only at relatively low frequency, and these were CD8+. In reactive arthritis synovial fluid and blood, some motif variants had been reported before.

This clonotype has just a few counts. What it recognizes is unknown. Quantitative 5'-RACE with molecular barcodes was used to make the TCR beta libraries. TCRdb analysed the 5' RACE reads with MiXCR anew, one entry per CDR3 protein. Found here are tens of thousands of distinct CDR3 sequences, around 6.7% of them singletons; the top ten hold roughly a tenth. Germline V gene sequence: CDR1 SEHNR, CDR2 FQNEAQ (reference sequence). The V and J ends lost 0 bases and 3 bases respectively, with 10 bases between them. The CDR3 covers 15 residues. The specimen was blood, either unsorted or a sorted T cell fraction (not recorded which). The chain uses TRBV7-9 and TRBJ2-3; D remains unclear. The sequence derives from a male donor with ankylosing spondylitis or in good health (not recorded which). This CDR3 is CASSLASSGTDTQYF. CDR3 coding DNA: TGTGCCAGCAGCTTAGCTTCCTCCGGGACAGATACGCAGTATTTT.